The sequence of this T cell receptor (beta chain) was determined in a study of blood T cell repertoires in COVID-19. Study information: Whether acute or convalescent, the COVID-19 samples came from the United States, Italy and Spain. Nucleic acid was either cDNA or gDNA, and it came from T cells, B-cell-depleted T cells, or PBMCs.

As handled by the study authors: Amplifying reference gene primers gave estimates of nucleated cell counts. Clones were read by immunoSEQ multiplex PCR, and TCRdb kept only the in-frame ones, dropping some. The D gene and trimming were derived from the DNA, and the V and J assignments and clone size from that table. The sample lists over 90,000 clones, 81% occurring once. The V gene lost 3 bases and the J gene lost 3 bases, with 28 bases spanning the gap. Germline V lookup: CDR1 LNHDA, CDR2 SQIVND (reference sequence). There are 20 residues in the CDR3. The source material was peripheral blood. The sequence was collected from a man older than 75 with active or convalescent COVID-19. The rearrangement links TRBV19 to TRBJ2-3; weak D call: TRBD1 (7 bases). The CDR3 nucleotides read TGTGCCAGTAGTATTGGTGCAGGGGGGATGCGGGGTCTAGGAACAGATACGCAGTATTTT. Its translation: CASSIGAGGMRGLGTDTQYF.